The 29 T cell receptor beta chains below were found in one sample sequenced in a study of identical twins. MiXCR, run by TCRdb on the 5' RACE reads, gives a single entry per CDR3 protein. The sample carries around 570,000 distinct CDR3 sequences, roughly 9.5% recorded once. The same specimen was also included in a second study, on yellow fever vaccine responses in identical twins.

The specimen sequenced was PBMCs. The receptors shown here come from a woman younger than 30 in good health.

The chain recombines TRBV27 with TRBJ2-6; D gene unclear. Germline assignment: CDR1 MNHEY and CDR2 SMNVEV (reference sequence). The germline V and J ends were trimmed by 5 bases and 0 bases, with 14 bases remaining between them. The CDR3 spans 17 residues. DNA for the CDR3: TGTGCCAGCAGTGCGACACTGACCTTCTCTGGGGCCAACGTCCTGACTTTC. It yields the protein CASSATLTFSGANVLTF.

This clonotype came up many times. The rearrangement links TRBV20-1 to TRBJ2-3; 11 bases agree with TRBD2. CDR3 size: 14 residues. Trimming removed 5 bases from V and 6 bases from J; junction bases left unmatched: 7. Germline V gene sequence: CDR1 DFQATT, CDR2 SNEGSKA (reference sequence). The CDR3 nucleotides read TGCAGTGCTGGGGTGACTAGCGGGGAGGATACGCAGTATTTT. It yields the protein CSAGVTSGEDTQYF.

The chain uses TRBV12-3 or TRBV12-4 and TRBJ1-2; 7 nucleotides line up with TRBD1. V gave up 6 bases and J gave up 5 bases; unmatched junction bases: 9. The CDR3 length is 14 residues. This chain's CDR3 is CASRGRDSGYGYTF. CDR3 DNA sequence: TGTGCCAGCAGGGGAAGGGACAGTGGGTATGGCTACACCTTC.

V and J are TRBV30 and TRBJ2-7, with 11 bases matching TRBD1. CDR1 and CDR2 from the germline V gene are GTSNPN and SVGIG (reference sequence). This CDR3 is 14 amino acids long. Trimming removed 2 bases from V and 4 bases from J; junction bases left unmatched: 4. The CDR3 DNA reads TGTGCCTGGAGTCTAGGGACAGGGGGATACGAGCAGTACTTC. As protein: CAWSLGTGGYEQYF. The whole variable domain, remainder taken from reference TRBV30 and TRBJ2-7, is SQTIHQWPATLVQPVGSPLSLECTVEGTSNPNLYWYRQAAGRGLQLLFYSVGIGQISSEVPQNLSASRPQDRQFILSSKKLLLSDSGFYLCAWSLGTGGYEQYFGPGTRLTVT.

This chain links TRBV6-2 or TRBV6-3 with TRBJ1-1, with TRBD1 identical over 7 bases. This CDR3 region has 16 residues. Germline lookup yields CDR1 MNHEY and CDR2 SVGEGT. Unmatched junction bases numbered 12, after V lost 0 bases and J lost 8 bases. The CDR3 is CASSYSRRGQKAEAFF. CDR3 nucleotides: TGTGCCAGCAGTTACTCTCGTAGGGGACAGAAAGCCGAAGCTTTCTTT.

This clonotype showed up just a few times. The chain employs TRBV30 and TRBJ2-1, with D possibly matching TRBD2 (5 bases). CDR3 length equals 15 residues. The germline V and J ends were trimmed by 0 bases and 4 bases, with 13 bases remaining between them. The germline CDR1 and CDR2 sequences are GTSNPN and SVGIG (reference sequence). CDR3 sequence reads: CAWSVAGLQYNEQFF. DNA of the CDR3: TGTGCCTGGAGTGTTGCGGGCCTCCAATACAATGAGCAGTTCTTC.

This clonotype showed up many times. This chain joins TRBV7-9 and TRBJ2-1, with D possibly TRBD1 on 7 matching bases. Trimming stripped 4 bases from V and 6 bases from J, with 16 bases between. This CDR3 comprises 15 residues. Per germline, CDR1 SEHNR and CDR2 FQNEAQ (reference sequence). DNA of the CDR3: TGTGCCAGCAGCTCAGGGGGGACAGCGGTCAATGAGCAGTTCTTC. Its translation is CASSSGGTAVNEQFF.

The V gene is TRBV9, the J gene TRBJ2-7, with TRBD1 matching over 8 bases. Per germline, CDR1 SGDLS and CDR2 YYNGEE. The length of the CDR3 is 14 residues. J lost 6 bases, V lost 4 bases, and 9 bases had no gene match. Here the CDR3 DNA reads TGTGCCAGCAGCCCCCACCGGACAGGGACCGAGCAGTACTTC. Protein product: CASSPHRTGTEQYF.

As regards this clonotype: Compared with germline, one end of the junction differs, possibly owing to a read error. The chain joins TRBV20-1 to TRBJ2-3; 10 bases are shared with TRBD1. CDR3 length: 15 residues. The germline gives CDR1 DFQATT, CDR2 SNEGSKA (reference sequence). DNA for the CDR3: TGCAGTGCTGGAGACAGGGGGCTAGCGTCAGATACGCAGTATTTT. This sequence encodes CSAGDRGLASDTQYF.

The chain couples TRBV6-1 to TRBJ2-3; D is undetermined. The CDR3 totals 14 residues. Germline V lookup: CDR1 MNHNS, CDR2 SASEGT. Trimming took off 1 base at V and 2 bases at J, with 7 bases between the two ends. CDR3 bases: TGTGCCAGCAGTGAAGGCAGGACCACAGATACGCAGTATTTT. Translated: CASSEGRTTDTQYF.

This clonotype appeared many times. This chain uses TRBV7-8 with TRBJ2-3, with 15 bases matching TRBD2. The V and J ends lost 5 bases and 6 bases, in that order; junction bases with no gene match: 6. This CDR3 comprises 16 residues. Germline-derived CDR1 and CDR2 are SGHVS and FQNEAQ. CDR3 loop: CASSDGTSGRLDTQYF. Here the CDR3 DNA reads TGTGCCAGCAGCGATGGGACTAGCGGGAGGTTGGATACGCAGTATTTT.

This clonotype was recorded at least ten times. The V and J genes are TRBV20-1 and TRBJ1-1; the match to TRBD1 covers 9 bases. With 0 bases clipped from V and 5 bases from J, the junction kept 19 bases outside the gene matches. This CDR3 comprises 19 residues. The V gene's germline CDR1 is DFQATT and CDR2 SNEGSKA (reference sequence). CDR3 region: CSARDNSLGQGTKRTEAFF. The CDR3 DNA reads as TGCAGTGCTAGAGATAATAGCCTGGGACAGGGAACAAAAAGGACTGAAGCTTTCTTT.

In its sample, this clonotype was seen a few times. Here the CDR3 DNA reads TGCAGCGTTATCGCCGGGGATGCGGCTGAAGCTTTCTTT. Residues: CSVIAGDAAEAFF. V is TRBV29-1 and J is TRBJ1-1; D ambiguous. The CDR3 runs to 13 residues. The germline CDR1 and CDR2 sequences are SQVTM and ANQGSEA. Deletions cut 5 bases from V and 6 bases from J, with 16 bases between.

This chain connects TRBV10-3 to TRBJ2-1; D may be TRBD2 (6 bases). The CDR3 contains 15 residues. Germline V CDR1 and CDR2: ENHRY, SYGVKD. Trimming took off 0 bases at V and 13 bases at J, with 19 bases between the two ends. Here the CDR3 DNA reads TGTGCCATCAGTGAGTCCACTACCTCGTTGGGGGGACAGTTCTTC. This encodes CAISESTTSLGGQFF.

The table lists this clonotype with a few counts. The rearrangement joins TRBV7-9 to TRBJ2-5, with D perhaps given as TRBD1 or TRBD2 (5 bases each). Trimming pared 4 bases from V and 2 bases from J, leaving 20 bases between. The germline V gene encodes CDR1 SEHNR and CDR2 FQNEAQ (reference sequence). The length of the CDR3 is 17 residues. The CDR3 sequence is CASSSGTEQVKQETQYF. The CDR3 DNA sequence: TGTGCCAGCAGCTCAGGGACCGAACAGGTTAAGCAAGAGACCCAGTACTTC. Variable domain in full (rest from reference TRBV7-9 and TRBJ2-5): DTGVSQNPRHKITKRGQNVTFRCDPISEHNRLYWYRQTLGQGPEFLTYFQNEAQLEKSRLLSDRFSAERPKGSFSTLEIQRTEQGDSAMYLCASSSGTEQVKQETQYFGPGTRLLVL.

The CDR3 DNA follows: TGCAGTGCCAGCGGGAGTGGAGATACGCAGTATTTT. It codes for CSASGSGDTQYF. This chain joins TRBV20-1 and TRBJ2-3; 8 bases are shared with TRBD2. This CDR3 is 12 amino acids long. Germline assignment: CDR1 DFQATT and CDR2 SNEGSKA (reference sequence). V shed 6 bases, J shed 5 bases, and the junction held 4 bases outside the gene matches.

Many counts were recorded for this clonotype. This rearrangement joins TRBV12-3 or TRBV12-4 to TRBJ2-7; no reliable D call. CDR3 size: 12 residues. V shed 3 bases and J shed 3 bases, with 6 bases lying between them. The CDR3 sequence is CASSFGFYEQYF. CDR3 bases: TGTGCCAGCAGTTTTGGGTTCTACGAGCAGTACTTC.

In its sample, this clonotype was seen a few times. V gene TRBV10-1 combines with J gene TRBJ2-2; perhaps TRBD2 as D (5 bases). V dropped 2 bases and J dropped 4 bases, with 8 bases sitting between them. The CDR3 has 14 residues. Looked up from germline, CDR1 is WNHNN and CDR2 is SYGVQD (reference sequence). CDR3 residues: CASSETGFTGELFF. The CDR3 DNA follows: TGCGCCAGCAGTGAGACGGGGTTCACCGGGGAGCTGTTTTTT.

This clonotype occurred many times. The rearrangement uses TRBV12-3 or TRBV12-4 and TRBJ2-1, with TRBD2 matching over 8 bases. V shed 6 bases and J 8 bases; nucleotides not matched to a gene: 6. The length of the CDR3 is 13 residues. The chain's CDR3 is CASRTGLEYEQFF. In DNA form, the CDR3 reads TGTGCCAGCAGGACGGGACTAGAGTATGAGCAGTTCTTC.

This clonotype was picked up a small number of times. V and J are TRBV12-3 or TRBV12-4 and TRBJ1-2, with D perhaps TRBD1 (5 bases). This CDR3 region has 13 residues. V was trimmed by 7 bases and J by 8 bases, leaving 17 bases between them. The DNA for the CDR3 is TGTGCCAGCACCTCGGGACTTCCAAAAGGCTACACCTTC. Translation: CASTSGLPKGYTF.

CDR3 loop: CASSLVRRGVYGYTF. The CDR3 coding sequence is TGTGCCAGCAGCTTGGTTCGCAGGGGTGTCTATGGCTACACCTTC. The chain links TRBV5-4 to TRBJ1-2; weak D call: TRBD1 (6 bases). Between the trimmed V and J ends, which lost 0 bases and 4 bases, there was a span of 13 bases. The CDR3 sequence is 15 residues long. Germline CDR1 reads SGHNT; CDR2 reads YYREEE (reference sequence).

The chain recombines TRBV5-1 with TRBJ2-7; 8 bases agree with TRBD2. Germline loops: CDR1 SGHRS, CDR2 YFSETQ. The CDR3 consists of 16 residues. The junction had 5 bases not matched to a gene; V was cut back by 0 bases and J by 0 bases. The CDR3 loop is CASSLELAGNSYEQYF. Here the CDR3 DNA reads TGCGCCAGCAGCTTGGAGTTAGCGGGGAACTCCTACGAGCAGTACTTC.

In DNA, the CDR3 is TGCAGTGCTAGAGAGGCGGCGGTTAACACTGAAGCTTTCTTT. Its translation is CSAREAAVNTEAFF. J is TRBJ1-1 and V is TRBV20-1; no clear D. Trimming left V 0 bases short and J 2 bases short, with 10 bases between. Germline-derived CDR1 and CDR2 are DFQATT and SNEGSKA (reference sequence). CDR3 length: 14 residues.

This clonotype was seen repeatedly, ten times or more. The chain carries TRBV2 and TRBJ1-1; D is unclear. V shed 6 bases and J shed 3 bases, with 8 bases lying between them. The length of the CDR3 is 12 residues. Germline V lookup: CDR1 SNHLY, CDR2 FYNNEI. The CDR3, as DNA: TGTGCCAGCAGCTGGGAGGACACTGAAGCTTTCTTT. Translating gives CASSWEDTEAFF.

This clonotype has just one count. V usage is TRBV4-2 and J usage is TRBJ2-2; no reliable D call. This CDR3 contains 15 residues. The germline V gene has CDR1 LGHNA and CDR2 YNFKEQ. The germline V and J ends were trimmed by 1 base and 3 bases, with 9 bases remaining between them. This CDR3 reads CASSQAHPDTGELFF. In nucleotides, the CDR3 is TGTGCCAGCAGCCAAGCACATCCGGACACCGGGGAGCTGTTTTTT.

This clonotype has just a few counts. This sequence joins TRBV20-1 and TRBJ2-1, with TRBD1 matching over 9 bases. CDR3 length: 19 residues. The V segment lost 0 bases and the J segment 5 bases; nucleotides outside the gene matches: 17. Looked up from germline, CDR1 is DFQATT and CDR2 is SNEGSKA (reference sequence). The CDR3 sequence is CSARDSGQGLVITNNEQFF. The CDR3 DNA sequence: TGCAGTGCTAGAGATTCGGGACAGGGTTTAGTAATAACGAACAATGAGCAGTTCTTC.

The genes are TRBV7-3 and TRBJ2-1; D tentatively fits TRBD1 or TRBD2 (5 bases each). Trimming left V 5 bases short and J 4 bases short, with 15 bases between. The CDR3 runs to 15 residues. Germline lookup yields CDR1 SGHTA and CDR2 FQGTGA. CDR3 in DNA: TGTGCCAGCAGCAGAGGGGCCGCAACATACAATGAGCAGTTCTTC. This codes for CASSRGAATYNEQFF.

This clonotype was detected ten times or more. The chain has TRBV6-2 or TRBV6-3 and TRBJ1-5; 8 nucleotides align to TRBD1. Losses at the gene ends were 5 bases for V and 7 bases for J; bases not matched to a gene: 10. Germline CDR1 and CDR2: MNHEY and SVGEGT. CDR3 length: 15 amino acids. The CDR3 nucleotides read TGTGCCAGCAGTAGTACAGGGGGAGGAGGGCAGCCCCAGCATTTT. Protein sequence: CASSSTGGGGQPQHF.

This clonotype showed up just a few times. V and J are TRBV11-2 and TRBJ2-3, with 8 bases fitting TRBD2. J was trimmed by 0 bases and V by 5 bases; bases with no gene match: 13. Germline V gene data show CDR1 as SGHAT and CDR2 as FQNNGV. CDR3 length: 18 residues. The DNA for the CDR3 is TGTGCCAGCAGCCCCCGGGGGGGACGCGGTGGTAGCACAGATACGCAGTATTTT. Protein sequence: CASSPRGGRGGSTDTQYF.